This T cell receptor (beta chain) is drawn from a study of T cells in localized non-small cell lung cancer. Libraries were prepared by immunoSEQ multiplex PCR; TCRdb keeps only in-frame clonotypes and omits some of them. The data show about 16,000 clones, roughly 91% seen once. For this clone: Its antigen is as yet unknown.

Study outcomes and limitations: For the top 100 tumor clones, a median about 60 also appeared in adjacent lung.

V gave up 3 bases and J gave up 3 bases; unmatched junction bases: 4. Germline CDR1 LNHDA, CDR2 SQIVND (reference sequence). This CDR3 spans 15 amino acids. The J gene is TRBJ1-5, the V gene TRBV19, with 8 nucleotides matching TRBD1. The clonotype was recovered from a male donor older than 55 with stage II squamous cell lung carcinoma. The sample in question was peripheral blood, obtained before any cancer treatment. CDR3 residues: CASSMDRAPNQPQHF. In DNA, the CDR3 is TGTGCCAGTAGTATGGACAGGGCCCCCAATCAGCCCCAGCATTTT.